This T cell receptor (beta chain) came from a study of CD8 T cells in ankylosing spondylitis. Study observations and caveats: Seven to nine highly homologous variants formed a TCR beta motif that appeared characteristic of ankylosing spondylitis blood.

V lost 3 bases to trimming and J lost 4 bases, with 12 bases between them. CDR3 length: 15 amino acids. Making use of molecular barcodes, quantitative 5'-RACE generated TCR beta libraries. From the 5' RACE reads, TCRdb called clonotypes with MiXCR, one entry per CDR3 protein. This table holds under 550,000 distinct CDR3 sequences, roughly 25% found once. This clonotype appeared a few times. The target antigen is unknown. This clonotype was obtained from a male donor with ankylosing spondylitis. V gene TRBV12-3 or TRBV12-4 combines with J gene TRBJ2-2, with D maybe TRBD1 (5 bases). What was sequenced was blood, either unsorted or a sorted T cell fraction (not recorded which). The CDR3: CASSLGQKSTGELFF. CDR3 DNA sequence: TGTGCCAGCAGTTTGGGGCAGAAATCCACCGGGGAGCTGTTTTTT.